This TCR beta chain stems from a study of T cells after yellow fever vaccination. Trimming pared 3 bases from V and 7 bases from J, leaving 13 bases between. The V gene's germline CDR1 is SEHNR and CDR2 FQNEAQ (reference sequence). This CDR3 has 14 amino acids. TCRdb redid the calling of the 5' RACE reads with MiXCR, one entry per CDR3 protein. The table records about 400,000 distinct CDR3 sequences, 6.2% of them present only once. The receptor comes from a young man who received the YFV17D yellow fever vaccine. Sequencing used PBMCs, obtained 5 days after the yellow fever booster vaccination. This chain connects TRBV7-9 to TRBJ2-1, with a weak D call TRBD2 (5 bases). This CDR3 is CASSFSGGGNEQFF. In DNA, the CDR3 is TGTGCCAGCAGCTTCAGCGGAGGCGGGAATGAGCAGTTCTTC. The full variable domain, completed using reference TRBV7-9 and TRBJ2-1, is DTGVSQNPRHKITKRGQNVTFRCDPISEHNRLYWYRQTLGQGPEFLTYFQNEAQLEKSRLLSDRFSAERPKGSFSTLEIQRTEQGDSAMYLCASSFSGGGNEQFFGPGTRLTVL.